Detailed here is one T cell receptor beta chain. This sample was taken from a study of Tregs in tolerant kidney transplant recipients. V was trimmed by 5 bases and J by 7 bases, leaving 12 bases between them. Per the germline V gene, CDR1 is SGHTA and CDR2 is FQGNSA. This CDR3 comprises 13 residues. Some clones are missing from TCRdb's copy, which holds only in-frame ones; the method was immunoSEQ multiplex PCR. Of 110,000 or so clones listed, roughly nine tenths are singletons. The source of this sequence is a human donor in good health. Material for sequencing was CD4+ T cells from blood. This rearrangement joins TRBV7-2 to TRBJ2-1; a possible D gene is TRBD2 (5 bases). DNA of the CDR3: TGTGCCAGCAGCCCTTGGACTGGGAATGAGCAGTTCTTC. The encoded protein is CASSPWTGNEQFF.